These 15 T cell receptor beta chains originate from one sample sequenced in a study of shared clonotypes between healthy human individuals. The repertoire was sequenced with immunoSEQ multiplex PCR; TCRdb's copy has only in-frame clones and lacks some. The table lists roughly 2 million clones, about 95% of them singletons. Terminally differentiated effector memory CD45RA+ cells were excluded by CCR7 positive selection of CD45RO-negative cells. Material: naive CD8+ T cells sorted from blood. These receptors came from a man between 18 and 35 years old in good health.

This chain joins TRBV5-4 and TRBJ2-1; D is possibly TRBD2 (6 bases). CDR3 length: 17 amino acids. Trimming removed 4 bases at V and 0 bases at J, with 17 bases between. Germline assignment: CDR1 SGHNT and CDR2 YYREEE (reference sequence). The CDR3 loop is CASSGGTTVSSYNEQFF. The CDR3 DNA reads TGTGCCAGCAGCGGGGGGACGACAGTGAGCTCCTACAATGAGCAGTTCTTC.

The CDR3 DNA is TGTGCCAGCAGTTTAGATGCTGGGACTTATCAGCCCCAGCATTTT. Translated: CASSLDAGTYQPQHF. The chain joins TRBV28 to TRBJ1-5; the D gene is possibly TRBD1 (5 bases). The CDR3 is 15 residues long. The germline CDR1 and CDR2 sequences are MDHEN and SYDVKM. The germline V and J ends were trimmed by 2 bases and 5 bases, with 13 bases remaining between them. Looking up the rest from reference TRBV28 and TRBJ1-5 gives the full variable domain: DVKVTQSSRYLVKRTGEKVFLECVQDMDHENMFWYRQDPGLGLRLIYFSYDVKMKEKGDIPEGYSVSREKKERFSLILESASTNQTSMYLCASSLDAGTYQPQHFGDGTRLSIL.

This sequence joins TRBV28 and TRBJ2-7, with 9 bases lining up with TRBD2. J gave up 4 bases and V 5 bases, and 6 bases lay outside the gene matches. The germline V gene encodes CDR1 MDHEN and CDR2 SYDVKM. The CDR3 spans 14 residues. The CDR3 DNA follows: TGTGCCAGCAGTCTGGGACTAGCTATGTACGAGCAGTACTTC. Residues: CASSLGLAMYEQYF.

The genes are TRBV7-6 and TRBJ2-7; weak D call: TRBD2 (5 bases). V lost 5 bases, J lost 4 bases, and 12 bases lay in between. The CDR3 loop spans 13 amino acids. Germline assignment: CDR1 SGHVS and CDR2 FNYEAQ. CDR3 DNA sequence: TGTGCCAGCAGCCTCGAGGTAGCGTACGAGCAGTACTTC. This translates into CASSLEVAYEQYF.

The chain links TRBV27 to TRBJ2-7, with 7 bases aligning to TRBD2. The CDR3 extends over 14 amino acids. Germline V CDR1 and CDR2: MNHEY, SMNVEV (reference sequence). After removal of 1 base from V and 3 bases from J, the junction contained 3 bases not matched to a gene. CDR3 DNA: TGTGCCAGCAGTTTATATGGGGGGGGCTACGAGCAGTACTTC. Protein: CASSLYGGGYEQYF.

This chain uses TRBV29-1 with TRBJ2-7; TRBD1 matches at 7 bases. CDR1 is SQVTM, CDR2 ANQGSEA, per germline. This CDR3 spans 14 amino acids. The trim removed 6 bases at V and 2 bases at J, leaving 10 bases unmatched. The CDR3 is CSVETGNIPYEQYF. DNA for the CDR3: TGCAGCGTCGAGACAGGGAATATTCCCTACGAGCAGTACTTC.

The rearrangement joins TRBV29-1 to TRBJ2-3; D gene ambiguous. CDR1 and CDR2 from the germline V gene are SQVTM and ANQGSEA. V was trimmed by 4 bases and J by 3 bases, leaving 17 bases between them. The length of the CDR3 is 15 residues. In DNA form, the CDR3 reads TGCAGCGTTGCGGCGGAGCTCATAGGGACAGATACGCAGTATTTT. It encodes CSVAAELIGTDTQYF.

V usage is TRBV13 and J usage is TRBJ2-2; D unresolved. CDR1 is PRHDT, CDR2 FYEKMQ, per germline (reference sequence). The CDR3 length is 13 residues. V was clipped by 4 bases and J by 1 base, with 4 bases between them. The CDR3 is CASSSMNTGELFF. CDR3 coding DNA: TGTGCCAGCAGCTCTATGAACACCGGGGAGCTGTTTTTT.

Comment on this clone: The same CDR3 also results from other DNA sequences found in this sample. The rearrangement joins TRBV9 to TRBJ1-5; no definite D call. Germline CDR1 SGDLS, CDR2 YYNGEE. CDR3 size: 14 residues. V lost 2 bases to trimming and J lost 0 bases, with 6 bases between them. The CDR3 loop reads CASSVGDSNQPQHF. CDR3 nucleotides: TGTGCCAGCAGCGTGGGAGATAGCAATCAGCCCCAGCATTTT.

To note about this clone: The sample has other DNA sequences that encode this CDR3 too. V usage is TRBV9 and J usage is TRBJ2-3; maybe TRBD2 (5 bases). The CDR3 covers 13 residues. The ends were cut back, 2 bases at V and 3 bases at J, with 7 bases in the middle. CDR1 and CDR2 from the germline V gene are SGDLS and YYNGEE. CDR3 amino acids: CASSVTGTDTQYF. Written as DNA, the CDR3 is TGTGCCAGCAGCGTTACGGGGACAGATACGCAGTATTTT.

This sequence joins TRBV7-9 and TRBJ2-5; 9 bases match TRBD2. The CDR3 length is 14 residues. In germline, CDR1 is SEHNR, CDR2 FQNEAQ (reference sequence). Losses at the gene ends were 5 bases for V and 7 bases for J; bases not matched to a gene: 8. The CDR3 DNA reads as TGTGCCAGCAGCCCGACTAGCGGCCTAGGGACCCAGTACTTC. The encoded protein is CASSPTSGLGTQYF.

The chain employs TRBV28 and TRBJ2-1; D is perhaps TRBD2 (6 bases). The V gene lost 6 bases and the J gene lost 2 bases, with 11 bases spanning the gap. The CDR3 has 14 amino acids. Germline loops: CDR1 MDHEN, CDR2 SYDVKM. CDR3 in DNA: TGTGCCAGCAGAGTTAGCGGTGCCTACAATGAGCAGTTCTTC. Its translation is CASRVSGAYNEQFF.

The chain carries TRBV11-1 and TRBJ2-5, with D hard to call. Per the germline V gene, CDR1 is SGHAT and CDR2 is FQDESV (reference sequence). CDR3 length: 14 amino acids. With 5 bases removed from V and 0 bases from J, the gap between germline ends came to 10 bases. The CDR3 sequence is CASSPLVDQETQYF. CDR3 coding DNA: TGTGCCAGCAGCCCATTGGTCGACCAAGAGACCCAGTACTTC.

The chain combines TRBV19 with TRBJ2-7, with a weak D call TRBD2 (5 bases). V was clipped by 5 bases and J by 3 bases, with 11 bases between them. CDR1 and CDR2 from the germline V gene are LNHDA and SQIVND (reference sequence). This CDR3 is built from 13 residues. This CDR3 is CASSLGLVYEQYF. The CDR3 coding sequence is TGTGCCAGTAGTCTCGGACTCGTCTACGAGCAGTACTTC.

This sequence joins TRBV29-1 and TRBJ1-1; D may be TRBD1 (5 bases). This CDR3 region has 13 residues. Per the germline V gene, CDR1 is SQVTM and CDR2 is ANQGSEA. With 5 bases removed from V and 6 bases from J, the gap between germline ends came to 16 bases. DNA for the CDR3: TGCAGCGTTTCCACAGGTTATGGTGCTGAAGCTTTCTTT. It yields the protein CSVSTGYGAEAFF.